This T cell receptor (beta chain) was recorded in a study of tumour-infiltrating T cells in Burkitt lymphoma. Across the study: The Burkitt lymphoma cohort spanned all epidemiological subtypes.

Germline CDR1 is LNHDA and CDR2 is SQIVND (reference sequence). The CDR3 runs 14 residues. Trimming cost V 4 bases and J 3 bases; bases outside gene matches: 6. The assay was immunoSEQ multiplex PCR, and TCRdb's table has in-frame clones only and misses some. The table shows a few thousand clones, with around 21% occurring only once. The TCR sequence derives from a human donor with Burkitt lymphoma. This rearrangement joins TRBV19 to TRBJ2-7; 7 bases are a match to TRBD2. The sequenced sample consisted of tumor tissue. CDR3 nucleotides: TGTGCCAGTAGTAGGGACTCTAGCGGCTACGAGCAGTACTTC. It is translated as CASSRDSSGYEQYF. Combining the CDR3 with reference TRBV19 and TRBJ2-7 gives the whole variable domain DGGITQSPKYLFRKEGQNVTLSCEQNLNHDAMYWYRQDPGQGLRLIYYSQIVNDFQKGDIAEGYSVSREKKESFPLTVTSAQKNPTAFYLCASSRDSSGYEQYFGPGTRLTVT.